This TCR beta chain appears in the sequencing data of a study of post-analysis software for immune sequencing data. Findings and limits, study-wide: Compared with controls, patients had more of about 5 TRBV segments, including TRBV5-6, TRBV5-1 and TRBV20-1.

Per the germline V gene, CDR1 is SGHRS and CDR2 is YFSETQ. The trim removed 1 base at V and 3 bases at J, leaving 7 bases unmatched. The CDR3 spans 16 residues. Prepared TCR beta cDNA libraries contained unique molecular identifiers. TCRdb called the PCR reads again in MiXCR, with one record for every CDR3 protein. The data contain over 250,000 distinct CDR3 sequences, 35% to 40% of them singletons. About this clonotype itself: What it recognizes is unknown.

The origin of this receptor is a girl between 10 and 17 years old with multiple sclerosis. Sequenced input: blood. The rearrangement links TRBV5-1 to TRBJ2-3, with 8 bases aligning to TRBD1. The CDR3: CASSLNGQGWTDTQYF. For the CDR3, the DNA is TGCGCCAGCAGCTTGAACGGACAGGGCTGGACAGATACGCAGTATTTT.